The 22 T cell receptor beta chains below come from one sample, sequenced in a study of spatial heterogeneity in lung cancer. TCRdb recomputed calls from the 5' RACE reads with MiXCR, one row per CDR3 protein. The data contain fewer than 3,500 distinct CDR3 sequences, around a fifth of them singletons. As for time point: blood at routine non-recurrence follow-up after resection. The material sequenced was PBMCs, taken at follow-up. The source of these receptors is a male donor with early-stage non-small cell lung cancer.

This clonotype was counted ten times or more. The rearrangement uses TRBV5-4 and TRBJ2-5; the D is unclear. V shed 0 bases and J shed 5 bases, with 14 bases lying between them. Germline CDR1 and CDR2: SGHNT and YYREEE (reference sequence). The CDR3 sequence is 15 residues long. DNA for the CDR3: TGTGCCAGCAGCTTGGCCCATGCAGAAGGGGAGACCCAGTACTTC. Its translation: CASSLAHAEGETQYF.

This clonotype counts as medium-sized. V gene TRBV30 combines with J gene TRBJ2-3; 8 positions agree with TRBD2. CDR1 GTSNPN and CDR2 SVGIG come from the germline V gene (reference sequence). The CDR3 is 14 amino acids. Trimming removed 0 bases from V and 6 bases from J; junction bases left unmatched: 5. CDR3 nucleotide sequence: TGTGCCTGGAGTGTACCAGCGGGAGTGGATACGCAGTATTTT. It specifies CAWSVPAGVDTQYF.

By share, this clonotype counts as medium-sized. V usage is TRBV19 and J usage is TRBJ1-2, with no clear D. The CDR3 covers 13 residues. V lost 6 bases and J 2 bases, leaving 10 bases between the germline ends. Germline V CDR1 and CDR2: LNHDA, SQIVND (reference sequence). CDR3 bases: TGTGCCAGTAGCATGGTGGTGAACTATGGCTACACCTTC. Translated, it gives CASSMVVNYGYTF.

In this sample, this clonotype turned up a few times. The chain links TRBV12-3 or TRBV12-4 to TRBJ2-7; 9 bases are shared with TRBD1. After removal of 5 bases from V and 9 bases from J, the junction contained 11 bases not matched to a gene. The CDR3 loop spans 14 amino acids. The CDR3 coding sequence is TGTGCCAGCAGTAAAGGGACAGGGATAGGGGCGCAGTACTTC. Its translation is CASSKGTGIGAQYF.

By share of the sample, this clonotype is medium-sized. The rearrangement links TRBV7-4 to TRBJ1-5; TRBD1 might be the D (6 bases). Germline V gene lookup returns CDR1 SGHVT and CDR2 SQSDAQ. Trimming pared 5 bases from V and 3 bases from J, leaving 14 bases between. This CDR3 comprises 15 residues. CDR3 DNA: TGTGCCAGCAGCGACCAACAGGGTCACAATCAGCCCCAGCATTTT. Translated: CASSDQQGHNQPQHF.

CDR3 sequence reads: CASSLRDRVNTEAFF. In DNA form, the CDR3 reads TGTGCCAGCAGCTTACGGGACAGGGTTAACACTGAAGCTTTCTTT. The V call is TRBV7-8, the J call TRBJ1-1, with 9 positions matching TRBD1. V was pared by 2 bases and J by 2 bases, with 3 bases of the junction left unmatched. The CDR3 has 15 residues. Germline V gene sequence: CDR1 SGHVS, CDR2 FQNEAQ.

This clonotype was recorded at least ten times. V and J are TRBV2 and TRBJ2-2, with D perhaps matching TRBD1 (5 bases). CDR3 length equals 16 residues. The V gene's germline CDR1 is SNHLY and CDR2 FYNNEI. Trimming removed 4 bases from V and 0 bases from J, with 12 bases in between. CDR3 amino acids: CASSADKPANTGELFF. In DNA form, the CDR3 reads TGTGCCAGCAGTGCGGACAAACCAGCGAACACCGGGGAGCTGTTTTTT.

The rearrangement links TRBV27 to TRBJ2-7; 7 bases map to TRBD1. The CDR3 length is 14 residues. Germline V gene data show CDR1 as MNHEY and CDR2 as SMNVEV (reference sequence). V was pared by 8 bases and J by 0 bases, with 7 bases of the junction left unmatched. CDR3 sequence: CASGVRQGSYEQYF. DNA of the CDR3: TGTGCCAGCGGGGTGCGACAGGGCTCCTACGAGCAGTACTTC.

This clonotype was detected ten times or more. The V gene is TRBV30, the J gene TRBJ2-1; D gene ambiguous. The CDR3 is made up of 15 amino acids. Germline-derived CDR1 and CDR2 are GTSNPN and SVGIG (reference sequence). Trimming removed 5 bases from V and 4 bases from J, with 18 bases in between. The CDR3 DNA is TGTGCCTGGGAGAGTGGTGTACAGAGTTACAATGAGCAGTTCTTC. Amino acids: CAWESGVQSYNEQFF.

The chain combines TRBV12-3 or TRBV12-4 with TRBJ2-7; 7 bases agree with TRBD1. V shed 8 bases and J 7 bases; nucleotides not matched to a gene: 8. CDR3 length: 12 amino acids. The CDR3 sequence: CASHRGEGEQYF. The CDR3 region has the DNA TGTGCCAGCCACAGGGGTGAGGGGGAGCAGTACTTC.

By its share, this clonotype is medium-sized. The chain is built from TRBV27 and TRBJ1-1; 7 bases match TRBD1. J was trimmed by 11 bases and V by 5 bases; bases with no gene match: 8. Per germline, CDR1 MNHEY and CDR2 SMNVEV (reference sequence). The CDR3 is made up of 12 amino acids. For the CDR3, the DNA is TGTGCCAGCAGTCCCCGAGGGGGCTTGGCTTTCTTT. Translation: CASSPRGGLAFF.

By frequency in the sample, this clonotype is medium-sized (0.01 to 0.1%). The chain carries TRBV7-2 and TRBJ2-1; no definite D call. The germline gives CDR1 SGHTA, CDR2 FQGNSA. Trimming removed 5 bases at V and 3 bases at J, with 11 bases between. The CDR3 extends over 14 amino acids. DNA for the CDR3: TGTGCCAGCAGCAGGACCAGGAGCTACAATGAGCAGTTCTTC. Translation gives CASSRTRSYNEQFF. Combining the CDR3 with reference TRBV7-2 and TRBJ2-1 gives the whole variable domain GAGVSQSPSNKVTEKGKDVELRCDPISGHTALYWYRQSLGQGLEFLIYFQGNSAPDKSGLPSDRFSAERTGGSVSTLTIQRTQQEDSAVYLCASSRTRSYNEQFFGPGTRLTVL.

In this sample, this clonotype turned up many times. The chain combines TRBV7-2 with TRBJ2-5; D is perhaps TRBD1 or TRBD2 (6 bases each). Germline V gene data show CDR1 as SGHTA and CDR2 as FQGNSA. The CDR3 loop spans 14 amino acids. Trimming removed 4 bases from V and 5 bases from J, with 14 bases in between. The CDR3 loop reads CASSSQRGAETQYF. The CDR3 DNA is TGTGCCAGCAGCTCTCAAAGGGGGGCGGAGACCCAGTACTTC.

This clonotype was counted between two and nine times. Mismatch with germline at one junction end may stem from a read error. The V call is TRBV11-2, the J call TRBJ1-1; D is undetermined. The CDR3 consists of 12 residues. Per germline, CDR1 SGHAT and CDR2 FQNNGV. The CDR3 coding sequence is TGTGTCAGCAGCTGGTCCTCGGGTCTAGCTTTCTTT. Amino acids: CVSSWSSGLAFF.

This clonotype ranks as medium-sized. The genes are TRBV11-2 and TRBJ1-1, with D maybe TRBD1 (5 bases). Germline values: CDR1 SGHAT, CDR2 FQNNGV. V lost 4 bases to trimming and J lost 10 bases, with 13 bases between them. There are 12 residues in the CDR3. CDR3 DNA: TGTGCCAGCAGCTGGTCCTCGGGGCTAGCTTTCTTT. Translation gives CASSWSSGLAFF.

This clonotype has at least ten counts. The chain has TRBV13 and TRBJ1-1; D is ambiguous. The CDR3 is 14 amino acids. V was shortened by 1 base and J by 1 base, with 7 bases between the two germline ends. Germline V CDR1 and CDR2: PRHDT, FYEKMQ (reference sequence). CDR3 in DNA: TGTGCCAGCAGCTTAGCCAAACCGAACACTGAAGCTTTCTTT. This gives the protein CASSLAKPNTEAFF.

Regarding this clonotype: A read error may be the cause here, since a much bigger clone is one base away. V is TRBV6-2 or TRBV6-3 and J is TRBJ2-2; D might be TRBD1 or TRBD2, each matching 6 bases. The CDR3 is 14 residues long. In germline, CDR1 is MNHEY, CDR2 SVGEGT. The CDR3 protein is CASSVLGGTEELFF. The CDR3 nucleotides read TGTGCCAGCAGTGTCCTGGGGGGCACCGAGGAGCTGTTTTTT.

This chain links TRBV9 with TRBJ1-1, with D possibly matching TRBD1 (6 bases). Trimming removed 6 bases at V and 6 bases at J, with 15 bases between. Germline loops: CDR1 SGDLS, CDR2 YYNGEE. This CDR3 contains 13 residues. The CDR3: CASTPWGASEAFF. The CDR3 DNA sequence: TGTGCCAGCACCCCTTGGGGGGCCTCTGAAGCTTTCTTT.

This clonotype is classed as medium-sized (0.01 to 0.1%). The rearrangement uses TRBV28 and TRBJ1-1; D is possibly TRBD1 (5 bases). The CDR3 is made up of 14 amino acids. In germline, CDR1 is MDHEN, CDR2 SYDVKM. V was shortened by 5 bases and J by 5 bases, with 15 bases between the two germline ends. In DNA form, the CDR3 reads TGTGCCAGCAGTCACCCCGCTCGGGGGACTGAAGCTTTCTTT. It is translated as CASSHPARGTEAFF. The full variable domain, rest sourced from reference TRBV28 and TRBJ1-1, is DVKVTQSSRYLVKRTGEKVFLECVQDMDHENMFWYRQDPGLGLRLIYFSYDVKMKEKGDIPEGYSVSREKKERFSLILESASTNQTSMYLCASSHPARGTEAFFGQGTRLTVV.

This chain joins TRBV19 and TRBJ2-1; D possibly corresponds to TRBD1 (6 bases). The CDR3 covers 15 residues. V was pared by 3 bases and J by 9 bases, with 18 bases between. Germline V gene data show CDR1 as LNHDA and CDR2 as SQIVND (reference sequence). CDR3 coding DNA: TGTGCCAGTAGTATGGGAACAGGGAGAAGGGGTGAGCAGTTCTTC. It yields the protein CASSMGTGRRGEQFF.

In its sample, this clonotype is medium-sized. The J gene is TRBJ1-5, the V gene TRBV27; 7 bases are shared with TRBD1. J was trimmed by 2 bases and V by 4 bases; bases with no gene match: 14. CDR1 MNHEY and CDR2 SMNVEV come from the germline V gene (reference sequence). The CDR3 extends over 18 amino acids. CDR3 sequence: CASSSLGQSRRGNQPQHF. For the CDR3, the DNA is TGTGCCAGCAGTTCCCTGGGACAGTCCCGGAGAGGCAATCAGCCCCAGCATTTT.

This sequence joins TRBV12-3 or TRBV12-4 and TRBJ2-3; D remains ambiguous. The CDR3 totals 16 residues. CDR3 in DNA: TGTCCCCCCCAGCCGTCTAATCCCCCCCGTACAGATACGCAGTATTTT. This sequence encodes CPPQPSNPPRTDTQYF.